The T cell receptor (beta chain) under discussion was sequenced for a study of blood T cell repertoires in COVID-19. The V gene's germline CDR1 is SGHRS and CDR2 YFSETQ. The V gene end was trimmed by 4 bases and the J gene end by 10 bases; junction bases not matched to a gene: 8. The CDR3 has 15 amino acids. Generated by immunoSEQ multiplex PCR, the TCRdb table keeps only in-frame clones and is missing some. The sample contains 70,000 to 85,000 clones, roughly 86% of which appear only once. The clonotype originates from a woman over 75 in a cohort sampled during active or convalescent COVID-19. The rearrangement links TRBV5-1 to TRBJ2-1; the match to TRBD2 covers 13 bases. The sequenced sample consisted of peripheral blood. CDR3 coding DNA: TGCGCCAGCAGCAGCGGGACTAGCGGGAACAGGGAGCAGTTCTTC. Amino acid sequence: CASSSGTSGNREQFF.